What follows is one T cell receptor beta chain and its context. Its antigen is unknown. The CDR3 totals 15 residues. Germline CDR1 SEHNR, CDR2 FQNEAQ (reference sequence). V dropped 2 bases and J dropped 11; count of bases not matched to a gene: 12. These data are taken from a study of cytomegalovirus exposure and HLA in healthy donors. Study observations and caveats: In vitro work confirmed that a few CMV-associated chains recognize CMV antigens. It was reported that the classifier diagnosed cytomegalovirus status with high specificity and sensitivity in both the original and validation cohorts. A prior analysis recorded that most TCR beta V segments were productive about 90% or about 30% of the time.

PCR involved 60 Vbeta and 13 Jbeta primers. Generated by immunoSEQ multiplex PCR, the TCRdb table keeps only in-frame clones and is missing some. The table shows 250,000 to 300,000 clones, with almost 85% occurring only once. The gene calls are TRBV7-9 and TRBJ1-2, with 9 bases that match TRBD1. Sequenced material: PBMCs. This clonotype was obtained from a woman aged 40 to 50 in good health and CMV-seropositive. CDR3 in DNA: TGTGCCAGCAGCTTAAGTTCCGGGACAGGGCCTGGTTACACCTTC. Translating gives CASSLSSGTGPGYTF.